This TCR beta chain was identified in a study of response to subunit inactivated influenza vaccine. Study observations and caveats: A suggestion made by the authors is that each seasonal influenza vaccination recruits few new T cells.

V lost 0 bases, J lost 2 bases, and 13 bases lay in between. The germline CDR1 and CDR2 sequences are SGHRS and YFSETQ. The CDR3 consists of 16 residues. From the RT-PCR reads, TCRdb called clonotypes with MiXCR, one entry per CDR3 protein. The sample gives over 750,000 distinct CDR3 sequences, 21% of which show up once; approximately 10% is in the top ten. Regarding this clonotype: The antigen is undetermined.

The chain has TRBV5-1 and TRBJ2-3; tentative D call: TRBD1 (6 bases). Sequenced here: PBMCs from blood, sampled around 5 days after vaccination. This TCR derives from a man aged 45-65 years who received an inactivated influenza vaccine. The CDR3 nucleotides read TGCGCCAGCAGCTTGGTAACAGGGCCACACACAGATACGCAGTATTTT. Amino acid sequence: CASSLVTGPHTDTQYF.